Reported below is one T cell receptor beta chain. The count of this clone is one. The target of this receptor is not known. No per-base quality is available; no much larger clone lies one base away. The method behind the library was the immunoSEQ multiplex PCR assay. The study's processing was this. A statistical classification framework was built for diagnosing cytomegalovirus status from the catalog of TCR beta chain sequences. What TCRdb holds here is the immuneACCESS table cut down to in-frame rearrangements. Part of the clones is not present; checked against another copy, under half of the missing clones reflect an unresolved V gene, and the others are unexplained. V and J calls plus clone size are reproduced from that table; the DNA served to infer D and trimming. For this sample the table gives under 100,000 clones, of which 96% were detected only once. 0.6% to 0.85% of the sample rests with the top ten.

This sample was included in a study of cytomegalovirus exposure and HLA in healthy donors (dated by TCRdb to 2016 to 2017). In terms of the full investigation: A later analysis indicated that the 95 to 150 validation repertoires were generated on the platform also employed for the 650 to 850 repertoires of the first cohort. The study was designed to test whether signatures of past pathogen exposure could be identified by cataloging public T cell receptors. In addition to the first cohort of about 650 subjects, a separate validation cohort of about 120 different subjects was used. To predict cytomegalovirus infection status, the study combined high-throughput TCR immunosequencing, statistical association of individual TCRs with disease status, and machine learning.

Points the paper makes about the study in general: Across donors, most TCR sequences were observed very rarely, whereas some public TCRs were present in many individuals. Three of the identified cytomegalovirus-associated TCR beta chains were confirmed in vitro to be specific for cytomegalovirus antigens. The validation cohort had no HLA typing available for a later analysis, so co-occurrence within that cohort was assessed over all 130 or so repertoires. In the study, some 180 TCR beta chains were listed as associated with cytomegalovirus. In a later analysis, TCRs clustered in the first cohort were found to also tend to co-occur in the roughly 130 validation repertoires, with over 90% of cluster scores above 0. In both the original and validation cohorts, the classifier was reported to diagnose cytomegalovirus status with high specificity and sensitivity. The authors suggested that the approach could potentially be generalized to other disease states and immunological phenotypes.

The donors belonged to the validation cohort of approximately 130 subjects, which was separate from the approximately 700-subject first cohort. V gives up 5 bases and J gives up 2 bases, and the segment between their germline ends measures 10 bases. The CDR3 numbers 12 residues from cysteine through phenylalanine. Only the CDR3 part of the read is kept: 36 bases, read in frame from the first base. CDR1 and CDR2 are read off the germline V gene as SQVTM and ANQGSEA. The sequence derives from a man in his late teens or twenties in good health and CMV-seronegative. Sequencing was carried out using PBMCs. The chain is encoded by TRBV29-1 joined to TRBJ2-7, with no confident D gene call. The bases are TGCAGCGTTTTCAGCGCGGCCTACGAGCAGTACTTC. It translates as CSVFSAAYEQYF.